This T cell receptor (beta chain) was retrieved from a study of T-cell reconstitution after alpha-beta-depleted transplantation in children. Preparing the TCRbeta library involved the use of unique molecular identifiers. TCRdb called the PCR reads again in MiXCR, with one record for every CDR3 protein. The data contain fewer than 1 million distinct CDR3 sequences, 15% to 20% of them singletons. The sequencing used PBMCs, mostly from graft donor cells, collected 360 days after TCRalphabeta/CD19-depleted stem cell transplant. The sequence was collected from a male patient younger than 18 who had a stem cell transplant for acute lymphoblastic leukemia, so the T cells may come from the graft donor.

CDR3 bases: TGTGCCAGCAGGGAAAGACAGTTCAATCAGCCCCAGCATTTT. It specifies CASRERQFNQPQHF. This chain joins TRBV12-3 or TRBV12-4 and TRBJ1-5, with D perhaps matching TRBD1 (5 bases). This CDR3 is built from 14 residues. The V end was cut by 6 bases, the J end by 3 bases, with 12 bases between.